One sample yielded the 32 T cell receptor beta chains listed below, sequenced in a study of blood T cells in healthy people across ages (dated by TCRdb to between 2015 and 2016). Library prep was done by 5' RACE. Instrument on record: Illumina HiSeq 2500. The second PCR ran for about 6 to 11 cycles and used a J-beta primer mix along with a sample-barcoded 5' primer. The public reads were run again by TCRdb, first through fastp at Q25 and then through MiXCR, and only productive beta chains were kept. Each record represents a unique CDR3 protein, reported with the most common genes and DNA among its rows. Here the sample has around 1,500,000 distinct CDR3 sequences; roughly 27% occur a single time. Jointly, the top ten make up less than 9.5% of the sample. The sequenced sample was blood. These receptors came from a woman between 25 and 40 years old in good health.

V usage is TRBV7-2 and J usage is TRBJ2-5, with TRBD2 identical over 13 bases. J gave up 9 bases and V 4 bases, and 8 bases lay outside the gene matches. The CDR3 loop spans 15 amino acids. CDR1 is SGHTA, CDR2 FQGNSA, per germline. For the CDR3, the DNA is TGTGCCAGCAGCTCGGGACTAGCGGGGATTGCGGCCCAGTACTTC. Its translation: CASSSGLAGIAAQYF.

This clonotype was counted between two and nine times. This sequence joins TRBV20-1 and TRBJ1-1, with D perhaps matching TRBD1 (6 bases). Germline V gives CDR1 DFQATT, CDR2 SNEGSKA (reference sequence). Trimming took off 4 bases at V and 0 bases at J, with 9 bases between the two ends. The CDR3 has 13 residues. The CDR3 region has the DNA TGCAGTGCTAAGGGGGGGGTGAACACTGAAGCTTTCTTT. It codes for CSAKGGVNTEAFF.

The chain joins TRBV5-1 to TRBJ2-5, with D maybe TRBD1 (6 bases). CDR1 SGHRS and CDR2 YFSETQ come from the germline V gene. CDR3 length: 15 residues. Deletions cut 1 base from V and 1 base from J, with 11 bases between. The CDR3 sequence: CASSLLDRLQETQYF. In DNA form, the CDR3 reads TGCGCCAGCAGCTTGTTGGACAGACTCCAAGAGACCCAGTACTTC. Together with reference TRBV5-1 and TRBJ2-5, the CDR3 gives the full variable domain: KAGVTQTPRYLIKTRGQQVTLSCSPISGHRSVSWYQQTPGQGLQFLFEYFSETQRNKGNFPGRFSGRQFSNSRSEMNVSTLELGDSALYLCASSLLDRLQETQYFGPGTRLLVL.

The chain uses TRBV12-5 and TRBJ2-5, with D perhaps TRBD1 (6 bases). CDR1 and CDR2 from the germline V gene are LGHNT and FRNRAP. The CDR3 runs 15 residues. V gave up 3 bases and J gave up 1 base, with 12 bases separating them. The CDR3 sequence is CASGFQLGGQETQYF. CDR3 nucleotides: TGTGCTAGTGGTTTCCAACTAGGGGGCCAAGAGACCCAGTACTTC.

This clonotype came up many times. The CDR3 DNA follows: TGTGCCAGCAGTGACTCGCAGGGGGGCACAGATACGCAGTATTTT. Its translation: CASSDSQGGTDTQYF. The genes are TRBV6-4 and TRBJ2-3; 7 bases align to TRBD1. Trimming removed 0 bases from V and 1 base from J; junction bases left unmatched: 1. Germline CDR1 and CDR2: MRHNA and SNTAGT. CDR3 size: 15 residues.

The rearrangement uses TRBV7-2 and TRBJ1-2; D possibly corresponds to TRBD1 (5 bases). The CDR3 contains 13 residues. Trimming pared 5 bases from V and 8 bases from J, leaving 15 bases between. Germline lookup yields CDR1 SGHTA and CDR2 FQGNSA. CDR3 protein: CASSQSPGKGYTF. The CDR3 DNA is TGTGCCAGCAGCCAGTCCCCAGGGAAGGGCTACACCTTC. The whole variable domain, remainder taken from reference TRBV7-2 and TRBJ1-2, is GAGVSQSPSNKVTEKGKDVELRCDPISGHTALYWYRQSLGQGLEFLIYFQGNSAPDKSGLPSDRFSAERTGGSVSTLTIQRTQQEDSAVYLCASSQSPGKGYTFGSGTRLTVV.

The chain combines TRBV12-3 or TRBV12-4 with TRBJ2-7; a weak D match, TRBD2 (6 bases). The DNA end favors TRBJ2-5, so the J call may be wrong. This CDR3 contains 15 residues. The CDR3 spells CASSLDREWRETQYF. The CDR3 DNA is TGTGCCAGCAGTTTAGACCGGGAGTGGAGGGAGACCCAGTACTTC.

In this sample, this clonotype turned up a few times. The rearrangement uses TRBV20-1 and TRBJ2-3, with D hard to call. Between the trimmed V and J ends, which lost 3 bases and 6 bases, there was a span of 10 bases. The V gene's germline CDR1 is DFQATT and CDR2 SNEGSKA (reference sequence). The CDR3 covers 12 residues. The CDR3, as DNA: TGCAGTGCTAGGGGCCCCCTCGATACGCAGTATTTT. It translates to CSARGPLDTQYF.

This clonotype has more than one count but fewer than ten. V usage is TRBV25-1 and J usage is TRBJ2-7; D possibly uses TRBD1 or TRBD2 (5 bases each). CDR1 and CDR2 (germline): MGHDK, SYGVNS. The CDR3 loop spans 14 amino acids. Trimming pared 2 bases from V and 2 bases from J, leaving 10 bases between. The CDR3 DNA is TGTGCCAGCAGTGAAGGTGGGGGTCCCTACGAGCAGTACTTC. It encodes CASSEGGGPYEQYF.

This clonotype turned up a few times. The J gene is TRBJ2-7, the V gene TRBV5-8; no clear D. Germline CDR1 SGHTS, CDR2 YDEGEE. V lost 6 bases, J lost 10 bases, and 20 bases lay in between. There are 13 residues in the CDR3. The CDR3 DNA follows: TGTGCCAGCACCCCGGATGTCCTCGTTTCCCAGTACTTC. It yields the protein CASTPDVLVSQYF.

There are many counts of this clonotype. The chain links TRBV12-3 or TRBV12-4 to TRBJ2-5; D unclear. This CDR3 is built from 13 residues. The V gene lost 2 bases and the J gene lost 5 bases, with 9 bases spanning the gap. In nucleotides, the CDR3 is TGTGCCAGCAGTTTATTAGCAATGGAGACCCAGTACTTC. Its translation is CASSLLAMETQYF.

The sample holds a few counts of this clonotype. V is TRBV27 and J is TRBJ1-5, with TRBD1 matching over 8 bases. Germline V lookup: CDR1 MNHEY, CDR2 SMNVEV (reference sequence). The CDR3 is 15 residues long. The V and J ends lost 6 bases and 5 bases, in that order; junction bases with no gene match: 9. DNA for the CDR3: TGTGCCAGCAGACCGGGACAGGTGGTTTATCAGCCCCAGCATTTT. Encoded protein: CASRPGQVVYQPQHF.

Many counts were recorded for this clonotype. This rearrangement joins TRBV5-1 to TRBJ2-1; D is uncertain. The germline gives CDR1 SGHRS, CDR2 YFSETQ. V gave up 4 bases and J gave up 4 bases, with 12 bases separating them. The CDR3 has 14 amino acids. The CDR3 DNA sequence: TGCGCCAGCAGCCCATTTACGGTTTACAATGAGCAGTTCTTC. Encoded protein: CASSPFTVYNEQFF. Based on the CDR3 plus reference TRBV5-1 and TRBJ2-1, the full variable domain is KAGVTQTPRYLIKTRGQQVTLSCSPISGHRSVSWYQQTPGQGLQFLFEYFSETQRNKGNFPGRFSGRQFSNSRSEMNVSTLELGDSALYLCASSPFTVYNEQFFGPGTRLTVL.

The chain carries TRBV5-3 and TRBJ2-4, with a tentative D call TRBD2 (6 bases). TRBV5-3 is marked as an open reading frame, function uncertain. The CDR3 contains 14 residues. DNA of the CDR3: TGTGCAAGTCGCCCGGGACTAGCCAAAAACATTCAGTACTTC. Residues: CASRPGLAKNIQYF.

V is TRBV5-1 and J is TRBJ1-1; a possible D gene is TRBD1 (6 bases). The V and J ends lost 1 base and 1 base respectively, with 11 bases between them. Germline CDR1 reads SGHRS; CDR2 reads YFSETQ. This CDR3 is 15 amino acids long. This chain's CDR3 is CASSLQVGGNTEAFF. CDR3 nucleotides: TGCGCCAGCAGCTTGCAGGTAGGGGGGAACACTGAAGCTTTCTTT.

This clonotype was detected only a few times. One junction end does not reproduce the germline sequence, and a read error may be involved. The CDR3 loop is CAGSWRGSTDTQYF. CDR3 coding DNA: TGTGCCGGCAGTTGGAGGGGGAGCACAGATACGCAGTATTTT. This chain uses TRBV7-9 with TRBJ2-3; D could derive from TRBD1 or TRBD2 (6 bases each). The CDR3 loop spans 14 amino acids. From germline, CDR1 is SEHNR and CDR2 FQNEAQ (reference sequence).

There are a few counts of this clonotype. The genes are TRBV11-2 and TRBJ1-2; possible D gene TRBD1, 6 bases. The V gene lost 4 bases and the J gene lost 3 bases, with 15 bases spanning the gap. Germline CDR1 SGHAT, CDR2 FQNNGV. CDR3 length: 15 residues. The chain's CDR3 is CASSSLDSRYYGYTF. Written as DNA, the CDR3 is TGTGCCAGCAGCTCATTGGACAGTCGGTACTATGGCTACACCTTC.

In the case of this clonotype: With a much larger clone just one base away, this may be a read error. The gene calls are TRBV5-1 and TRBJ2-5, with 9 bases lining up with TRBD2. This CDR3 is 14 amino acids long. The J segment lost 7 bases and the V segment lost 4 bases, leaving 8 bases of the junction unmatched. Germline assignment: CDR1 SGHRS and CDR2 YFSETQ. This CDR3 reads CASSVSGSRGTQYF. DNA of the CDR3: TGCGCCAGCAGCGTTAGCGGGAGCAGGGGGACCCAGTACTTC.

The chain joins TRBV27 to TRBJ2-1; D gene unclear. The germline V gene encodes CDR1 MNHEY and CDR2 SMNVEV (reference sequence). The CDR3 spans 12 residues. Trimming pared 3 bases from V and 10 bases from J, leaving 10 bases between. The CDR3 is CASSFNGNEQFF. CDR3 coding DNA: TGTGCCAGCAGTTTCAATGGGAACGAGCAGTTCTTC.

The sample holds many counts of this clonotype. V usage is TRBV15 and J usage is TRBJ2-5; D gene ambiguous. Trimming left V 0 bases short and J 4 bases short, with 6 bases between. The length of the CDR3 is 13 residues. Germline V gene data show CDR1 as LNHNV and CDR2 as YYDKDF (reference sequence). CDR3 sequence: CATSRDVAETQYF. The DNA of the CDR3 is TGTGCCACCAGCAGAGATGTGGCAGAGACCCAGTACTTC.

This chain's CDR3 is CASSQVSGQAGEETQYF. Written as DNA, the CDR3 is TGTGCCAGCAGCCAGGTTAGCGGACAGGCGGGAGAAGAGACCCAGTACTTC. The V call is TRBV3-1, the J call TRBJ2-5, with D perhaps TRBD1 or TRBD2 (7 bases each). CDR1 and CDR2 (germline): LGHDT, YNNKEL (reference sequence). Trimming cost V 3 bases and J 3 bases, with 20 bases left between them. The CDR3 totals 17 residues.

This clonotype was observed many times. The chain carries TRBV27 and TRBJ2-7; no clear D gene. The CDR3 is made up of 13 amino acids. Per the germline V gene, CDR1 is MNHEY and CDR2 is SMNVEV (reference sequence). Between the trimmed V and J ends, which lost 7 bases and 5 bases, there was a span of 15 bases. CDR3 sequence reads: CASKGLGEDEQYF. The CDR3, as DNA: TGTGCCAGCAAAGGGTTGGGCGAGGACGAGCAGTACTTC.

With regard to this clonotype: Given a much more abundant clone one base away, this may be a read error. The CDR3 DNA sequence: TGTGCCAGCAACCCGAGGGTGTCCACAGATACGCAGTATTTT. Translation: CASNPRVSTDTQYF. The chain has TRBV12-3 or TRBV12-4 and TRBJ2-3; tentatively, D is TRBD2 (5 bases). This CDR3 has 14 residues. Trimming shortened V by 7 bases and J by 2 bases, and 13 bases separated the two germline ends.

This clonotype was observed a few times. The chain couples TRBV6-5 to TRBJ2-5, with 9 bases that match TRBD1. Losses at the gene ends were 5 bases for V and 5 bases for J; bases not matched to a gene: 9. CDR1 MNHEY and CDR2 SVGAGI come from the germline V gene. The CDR3 runs 15 residues. The DNA for the CDR3 is TGTGCCAGCAGTAGCTACAGGGGGCGTTGGGAGACCCAGTACTTC. This encodes CASSSYRGRWETQYF.

On this clonotype itself: A much bigger clone sits one base away, suggesting this may be a read error. J is TRBJ2-3 and V is TRBV3-1, with D perhaps given as TRBD1 or TRBD2 (6 bases each). Trimming took off 4 bases at V and 7 bases at J, with 18 bases between the two ends. CDR1 and CDR2 (germline): LGHDT, YNNKEL (reference sequence). The CDR3 runs to 15 residues. For the CDR3, the DNA is TGTGCCAGCAGCCGACGATCGGGGGCGATGAATACGCAGTATTTT. Its protein is CASSRRSGAMNTQYF.

The table lists this clonotype with a few counts. This chain uses TRBV7-9 with TRBJ2-7; TRBD1 matches 9 bases. Germline CDR1 reads SEHNR; CDR2 reads FQNEAQ (reference sequence). The V gene end was trimmed by 3 bases and the J gene end by 3 bases; junction bases not matched to a gene: 3. CDR3 length: 14 residues. In nucleotides, the CDR3 is TGTGCCAGCAGCTTTGACAGGGGGTTCTACGAGCAGTACTTC. Encoded protein: CASSFDRGFYEQYF.

J is TRBJ1-4 and V is TRBV6-6; the D is unclear. CDR3 length: 15 residues. Germline V gene sequence: CDR1 MNHNY, CDR2 SVGAGI (reference sequence). V was shortened by 0 bases and J by 3 bases, with 8 bases between the two germline ends. Written as DNA, the CDR3 is TGTGCCAGCAGTTACTCCGGCAGTCCTAATGAAAAACTGTTTTTT. The encoded protein is CASSYSGSPNEKLFF.

As for this clonotype: One base away lies a much larger clone, so this may be a sequencing read error. Because the CDR3's place on the DNA is in doubt, the DNA is left out and the CDR3 is given as listed by TCRdb. V is TRBV7-5 and J is TRBJ2-5; the table gives TRBD2 as D, unverified against the DNA. TRBV7-5 is a listed pseudogene. The CDR3 length equals 20 residues, ends included. The CDR3: CISVSEAPNRAERGGNEQYF.

The V and J genes are TRBV12-3 or TRBV12-4 and TRBJ1-5; D uncertain. The V and J ends lost 6 bases and 3 bases respectively, with 6 bases between them. CDR3 size: 12 residues. The CDR3 region is CASRLYNQPQHF. CDR3 bases: TGTGCCAGCAGACTGTACAATCAGCCCCAGCATTTT.

A few counts support this clonotype. This chain connects TRBV5-1 to TRBJ2-4; D unresolved. Trimming took off 0 bases at V and 0 bases at J, with 10 bases between the two ends. Germline V gives CDR1 SGHRS, CDR2 YFSETQ. CDR3 length equals 16 residues. The CDR3: CASSLGSTLAKNIQYF. The CDR3 DNA is TGCGCCAGCAGCTTGGGTTCGACCCTAGCCAAAAACATTCAGTACTTC.

The J gene is TRBJ1-6, the V gene TRBV10-2; 9 bases agree with TRBD1. Germline V gene sequence: CDR1 WSHSY, CDR2 SAAADI. J gave up 14 bases and V 6 bases, and 17 bases lay outside the gene matches. The CDR3 extends over 16 amino acids. Written as DNA, the CDR3 is TGCGCCAGCAGCGGCGAGACAGGGGGTGTCGGTAGGACCCTCCACTTT. Its translation: CASSGETGGVGRTLHF.

This clonotype has only a few counts. The V and J genes are TRBV3-1 and TRBJ2-1; TRBD2 matches 7 bases. Germline V gene data show CDR1 as LGHDT and CDR2 as YNNKEL (reference sequence). CDR3 length equals 17 residues. Trimming at V came to 5 bases and at J to 5 bases, leaving 15 bases not matched to a gene. This chain's CDR3 is CASSTMKTPGRDNEQFF. The CDR3 DNA follows: TGTGCCAGCAGCACTATGAAGACCCCAGGGAGGGACAATGAGCAGTTCTTC.